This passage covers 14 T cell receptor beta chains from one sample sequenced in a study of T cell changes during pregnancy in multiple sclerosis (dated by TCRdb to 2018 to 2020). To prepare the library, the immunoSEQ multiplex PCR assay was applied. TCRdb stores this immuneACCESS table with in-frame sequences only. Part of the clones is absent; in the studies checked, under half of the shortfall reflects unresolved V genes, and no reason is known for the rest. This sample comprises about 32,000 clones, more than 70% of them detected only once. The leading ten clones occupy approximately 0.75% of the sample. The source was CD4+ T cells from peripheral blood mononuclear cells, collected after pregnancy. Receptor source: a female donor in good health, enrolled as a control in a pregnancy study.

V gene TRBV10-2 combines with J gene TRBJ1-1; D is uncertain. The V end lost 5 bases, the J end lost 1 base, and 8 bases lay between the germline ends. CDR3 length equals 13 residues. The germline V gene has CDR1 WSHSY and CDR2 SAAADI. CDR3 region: CASSLTGNTEAFF. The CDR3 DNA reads TGCGCCAGCAGTTTGACGGGGAACACTGAAGCTTTCTTT.

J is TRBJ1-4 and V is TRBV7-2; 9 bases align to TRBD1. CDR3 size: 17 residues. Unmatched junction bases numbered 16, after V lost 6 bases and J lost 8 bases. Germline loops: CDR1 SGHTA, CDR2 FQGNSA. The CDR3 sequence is CASRPTGQPGTGEKLFF. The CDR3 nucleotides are TGTGCCAGCAGACCTACAGGACAACCCGGGACAGGGGAAAAACTGTTTTTT.

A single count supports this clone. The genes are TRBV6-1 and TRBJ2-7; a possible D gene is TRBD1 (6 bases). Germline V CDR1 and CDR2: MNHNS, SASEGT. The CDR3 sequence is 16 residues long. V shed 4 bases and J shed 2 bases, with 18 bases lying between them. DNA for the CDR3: TGTGCCAGCAGTGCTAGAACAGGGCGCATCGCCTACGAGCAGTACTTC. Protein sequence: CASSARTGRIAYEQYF.

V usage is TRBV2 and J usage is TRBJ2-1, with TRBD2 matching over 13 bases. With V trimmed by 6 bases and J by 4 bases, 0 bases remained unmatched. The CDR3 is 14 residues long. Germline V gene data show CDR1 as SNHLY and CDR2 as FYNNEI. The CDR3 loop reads CASRGLAGYNEQFF. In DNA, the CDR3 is TGTGCCAGCAGGGGACTAGCGGGGTACAATGAGCAGTTCTTC.

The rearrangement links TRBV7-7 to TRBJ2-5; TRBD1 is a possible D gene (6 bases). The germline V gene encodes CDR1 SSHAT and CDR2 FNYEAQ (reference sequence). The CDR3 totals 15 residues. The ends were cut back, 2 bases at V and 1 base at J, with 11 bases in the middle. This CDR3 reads CASSLLEDSQETQYF. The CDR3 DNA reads TGTGCCAGCAGCTTATTGGAGGACAGCCAAGAGACCCAGTACTTC.

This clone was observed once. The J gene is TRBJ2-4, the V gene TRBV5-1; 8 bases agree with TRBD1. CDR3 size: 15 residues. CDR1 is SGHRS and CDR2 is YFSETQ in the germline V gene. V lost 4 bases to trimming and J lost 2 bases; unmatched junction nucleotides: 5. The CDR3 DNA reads TGCGCCAGCAGCCAGGACAGGGTCACCAAAAACATTCAGTACTTC. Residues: CASSQDRVTKNIQYF.

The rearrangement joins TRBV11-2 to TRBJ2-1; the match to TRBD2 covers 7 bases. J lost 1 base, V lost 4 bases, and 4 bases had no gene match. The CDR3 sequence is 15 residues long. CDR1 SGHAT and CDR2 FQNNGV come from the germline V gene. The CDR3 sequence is CASSSVAGSYNEQFF. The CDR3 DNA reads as TGTGCCAGCAGCTCGGTAGCGGGTTCCTACAATGAGCAGTTCTTC.

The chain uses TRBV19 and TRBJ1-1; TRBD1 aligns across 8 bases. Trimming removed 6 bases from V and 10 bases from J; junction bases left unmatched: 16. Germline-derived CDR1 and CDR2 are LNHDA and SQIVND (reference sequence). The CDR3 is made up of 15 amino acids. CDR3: CASSLGAGGVLRAFF. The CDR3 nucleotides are TGTGCCAGTAGCCTTGGGGCAGGGGGCGTTCTGCGAGCTTTCTTT. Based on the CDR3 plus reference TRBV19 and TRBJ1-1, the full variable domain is DGGITQSPKYLFRKEGQNVTLSCEQNLNHDAMYWYRQDPGQGLRLIYYSQIVNDFQKGDIAEGYSVSREKKESFPLTVTSAQKNPTAFYLCASSLGAGGVLRAFFGQGTRLTVV.

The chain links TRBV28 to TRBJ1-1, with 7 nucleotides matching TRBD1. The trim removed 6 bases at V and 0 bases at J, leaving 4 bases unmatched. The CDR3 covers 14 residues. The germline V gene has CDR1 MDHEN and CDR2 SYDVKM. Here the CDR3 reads CASRPGQLNTEAFF. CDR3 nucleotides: TGTGCCAGCAGGCCGGGACAGTTGAACACTGAAGCTTTCTTT.

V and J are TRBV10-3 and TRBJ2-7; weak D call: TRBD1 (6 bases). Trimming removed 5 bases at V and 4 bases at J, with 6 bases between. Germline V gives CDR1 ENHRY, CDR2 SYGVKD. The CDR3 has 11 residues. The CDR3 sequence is CAISTGYEQYF. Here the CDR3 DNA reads TGTGCCATCAGTACAGGGTACGAGCAGTACTTC.

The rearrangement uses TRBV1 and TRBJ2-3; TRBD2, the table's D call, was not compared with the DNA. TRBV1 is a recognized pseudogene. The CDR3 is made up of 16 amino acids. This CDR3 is CTSSQASGGTQHTQYF. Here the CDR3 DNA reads TGCACCAGCAGCCAAGCCAGCGGGGGGACCCAGCATACGCAGTATTTT.

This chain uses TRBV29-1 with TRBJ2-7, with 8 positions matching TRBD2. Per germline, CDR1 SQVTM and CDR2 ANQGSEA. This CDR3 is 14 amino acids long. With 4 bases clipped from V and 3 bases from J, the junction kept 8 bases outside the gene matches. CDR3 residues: CSVGVSGTIYEQYF. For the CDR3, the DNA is TGCAGCGTTGGGGTTAGCGGGACCATCTACGAGCAGTACTTC.

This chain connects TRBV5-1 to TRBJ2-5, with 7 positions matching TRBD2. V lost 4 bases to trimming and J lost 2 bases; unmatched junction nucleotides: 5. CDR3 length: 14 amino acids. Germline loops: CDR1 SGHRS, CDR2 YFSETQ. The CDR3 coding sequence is TGCGCCAGCAGCACGACTAGCCTACAAGAGACCCAGTACTTC. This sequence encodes CASSTTSLQETQYF.

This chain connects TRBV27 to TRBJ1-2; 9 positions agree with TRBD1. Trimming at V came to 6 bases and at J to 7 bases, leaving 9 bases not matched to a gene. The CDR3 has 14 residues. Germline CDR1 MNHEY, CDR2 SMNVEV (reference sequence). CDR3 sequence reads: CASSQGQGKGGYTF. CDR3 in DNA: TGTGCCAGCAGCCAAGGACAGGGGAAGGGTGGCTACACCTTC.